Below, 26 T cell receptor beta chains from the same sample are listed, as sequenced in a study of graft-versus-host responses after intestinal transplantation. These TCRs' antigens remain unknown. Only in-frame clones appear in the TCRdb table, and some are missing; sequencing was by immunoSEQ multiplex PCR. The table lists 85,000 to 130,000 clones, roughly 84% of them singletons, with 0.7% to 0.9% in the top ten. The sample in question was unstimulated CD4+ T cells sorted from spleen or lymph node cells, obtained before intestinal transplant. Every receptor here comes from a human donor who received an intestinal transplant.

For the CDR3, the DNA is TGTGCCAGCAGTTCTGGACAGGGGTTTCACAATGAGCAGTTCTTC. Translation gives CASSSGQGFHNEQFF. The chain carries TRBV6-6 and TRBJ2-1, with 9 bases that match TRBD1. CDR1 and CDR2 from the germline V gene are MNHNY and SVGAGI (reference sequence). This CDR3 contains 15 residues. The junction had 6 bases not matched to a gene; V was cut back by 4 bases and J by 5 bases.

In this sample, this clone turned up once. The chain joins TRBV4-2 to TRBJ2-5, with 10 bases aligning to TRBD2. V shed 4 bases and J 4 bases; nucleotides not matched to a gene: 15. Germline V CDR1 and CDR2: LGHNA, YNFKEQ. This CDR3 is 18 amino acids long. Written as DNA, the CDR3 is TGTGCCAGCAGCCGAGAGGGACCCGGGACTAGCGTGGGAGAGACCCAGTACTTC. This codes for CASSREGPGTSVGETQYF.

V gene TRBV6-5 combines with J gene TRBJ2-3, with D possibly TRBD2 on 5 matching bases. CDR3 size: 14 residues. V gave up 6 bases and J gave up 0 bases, with 10 bases separating them. Germline V lookup: CDR1 MNHEY, CDR2 SVGAGI. CDR3 residues: CASSPTGSTDTQYF. CDR3 in DNA: TGTGCCAGCAGCCCTACGGGGAGCACAGATACGCAGTATTTT.

This clone was seen a handful of times. CDR3 coding DNA: TGTGCCAGCAGGAAACAGGGTTCGTGGGATTCACCCCTCCACTTT. Translating it yields CASRKQGSWDSPLHF. This chain links TRBV6-4 with TRBJ1-6; tentatively, D is TRBD1 (6 bases). V gave up 6 bases and J gave up 8 bases, with 17 bases separating them. This CDR3 has 15 amino acids. In germline, CDR1 is MRHNA, CDR2 SNTAGT.

The chain is built from TRBV5-1 and TRBJ2-7; 7 positions match TRBD1. Germline CDR1 reads SGHRS; CDR2 reads YFSETQ. The CDR3 is 16 amino acids. J gave up 2 bases and V 5 bases, and 13 bases lay outside the gene matches. DNA for the CDR3: TGCGCCAGCAGTCCCAGGGTAGGGACAGCCGCCTACGAGCAGTACTTC. Protein product: CASSPRVGTAAYEQYF.

The rearrangement links TRBV5-4 to TRBJ2-5; the D call may be TRBD1 or TRBD2 (5 bases each). CDR1 and CDR2 (germline): SGHNT, YYREEE (reference sequence). Between the trimmed V and J ends, which lost 4 bases and 4 bases, there was a span of 17 bases. The CDR3 sequence is 15 residues long. In DNA form, the CDR3 reads TGTGCCAGCAGCGGAACCGGGACCTCGGGAGAGACCCAGTACTTC. Its translation: CASSGTGTSGETQYF.

This sequence joins TRBV5-1 and TRBJ2-7; D possibly uses TRBD1 or TRBD2 (5 bases each). The CDR3 is 13 residues long. CDR1 is SGHRS and CDR2 is YFSETQ in the germline V gene. The germline V and J ends were trimmed by 2 bases and 1 base, with 7 bases remaining between them. CDR3 bases: TGCGCCAGCAGCTTTGGGACGTCCTACGAGCAGTACTTC. Translating it yields CASSFGTSYEQYF.

This chain connects TRBV16 to TRBJ2-5; no clear D. This CDR3 region has 16 residues. Germline CDR1 reads KGHSY; CDR2 reads FQNENV. V shed 0 bases and J shed 3 bases, with 14 bases lying between them. This chain's CDR3 is CASSQSPLTAKETQYF. The CDR3 DNA reads as TGTGCCAGCAGCCAATCTCCGCTTACCGCCAAAGAGACCCAGTACTTC. The whole variable domain, filled in from reference TRBV16 and TRBJ2-5, reads GEEVAQTPKHLVRGEGQKAKLYCAPIKGHSYVFWYQQVLKNEFKFLISFQNENVFDETGMPKERFSAKCLPNSPCSLEIQATKLEDSAVYFCASSQSPLTAKETQYFGPGTRLLVL.

This chain uses TRBV7-6 with TRBJ1-2; D gene ambiguous. The V and J ends lost 2 bases and 5 bases respectively, with 6 bases between them. This CDR3 spans 12 amino acids. Germline CDR1 is SGHVS and CDR2 is FNYEAQ. CDR3 sequence reads: CASSLSGYGYTF. DNA for the CDR3: TGTGCCAGCAGCTTATCAGGATATGGCTACACCTTC.

CDR3 sequence: CASSSGGLRQPQHF. The CDR3, as DNA: TGTGCCAGCAGCTCAGGGGGGTTACGGCAGCCCCAGCATTTT. The V and J genes are TRBV7-9 and TRBJ1-5; TRBD1 matches at 7 bases. Germline V CDR1 and CDR2: SEHNR, FQNEAQ (reference sequence). The junction had 7 bases not matched to a gene; V was cut back by 4 bases and J by 7 bases. The CDR3 runs to 14 residues.

This clone was seen once. The genes are TRBV14 and TRBJ2-7; 8 bases line up with TRBD2. Germline loops: CDR1 SGHDN, CDR2 FVKESK. V lost 2 bases to trimming and J lost 2 bases; unmatched junction nucleotides: 2. CDR3 size: 14 residues. The CDR3 reads CASSQLGLAYEQYF. The CDR3, as DNA: TGTGCCAGCAGCCAACTGGGACTAGCCTACGAGCAGTACTTC.

The chain recombines TRBV9 with TRBJ2-3; D tentatively fits TRBD1 or TRBD2 (5 bases each). The CDR3 loop spans 15 amino acids. V gave up 0 bases and J gave up 2 bases, with 10 bases separating them. Looked up from germline, CDR1 is SGDLS and CDR2 is YYNGEE. CDR3 DNA sequence: TGTGCCAGCAGCGTAGTGGGGGTGACCACAGATACGCAGTATTTT. Amino acids: CASSVVGVTTDTQYF. Based on the CDR3 plus reference TRBV9 and TRBJ2-3, the full variable domain is DSGVTQTPKHLITATGQRVTLRCSPRSGDLSVYWYQQSLDQGLQFLIQYYNGEERAKGNILERFSAQQFPDLHSELNLSSLELGDSALYFCASSVVGVTTDTQYFGPGTRLTVL.

The chain is built from TRBV12-5 and TRBJ2-7; D is ambiguous. Trimming stripped 7 bases from V and 1 base from J, with 8 bases between. The CDR3 totals 12 residues. CDR1 and CDR2 (germline): LGHNT, FRNRAP. CDR3 in amino acids: CASVNWSYEQYF. The CDR3 DNA reads as TGTGCTAGTGTAAATTGGTCCTACGAGCAGTACTTC.

This chain connects TRBV5-1 to TRBJ1-1, with D perhaps matching TRBD1 (6 bases). The V end was cut by 0 bases, the J end by 2 bases, with 8 bases between. CDR3 length equals 14 residues. CDR1 SGHRS and CDR2 YFSETQ come from the germline V gene. The CDR3 DNA follows: TGCGCCAGCAGCTTGGACAGGGTAAACACTGAAGCTTTCTTT. Protein product: CASSLDRVNTEAFF.

The chain recombines TRBV30 with TRBJ1-6; D is ambiguous. Trimming took 0 bases from V and 7 from J, leaving 13 bases between them. This CDR3 is 15 amino acids long. CDR1 is GTSNPN and CDR2 is SVGIG in the germline V gene (reference sequence). The CDR3 spells CAWSVLPYANSPLHF. Here the CDR3 DNA reads TGTGCCTGGAGTGTACTCCCCTACGCCAATTCACCCCTCCACTTT.

The genes are TRBV7-9 and TRBJ2-7; D may be TRBD2 (5 bases). The CDR3 runs to 13 residues. CDR1 is SEHNR, CDR2 FQNEAQ, per germline (reference sequence). The V gene lost 5 bases and the J gene lost 5 bases, with 13 bases spanning the gap. CDR3 loop: CASSPQRGDEQYF. The CDR3 DNA sequence: TGTGCCAGCAGCCCCCAACGGGGAGACGAGCAGTACTTC. Looking up the rest from reference TRBV7-9 and TRBJ2-7 gives the full variable domain: DTGVSQNPRHKITKRGQNVTFRCDPISEHNRLYWYRQTLGQGPEFLTYFQNEAQLEKSRLLSDRFSAERPKGSFSTLEIQRTEQGDSAMYLCASSPQRGDEQYFGPGTRLTVT.

This clone was seen a handful of times. The rearrangement joins TRBV2 to TRBJ1-6; no clear D. The CDR3 has 14 amino acids. V lost 6 bases and J 8 bases, leaving 14 bases between the germline ends. Germline V gives CDR1 SNHLY, CDR2 FYNNEI. CDR3 region: CASRPGLSYSPLHF. In DNA, the CDR3 is TGTGCCAGCAGGCCGGGCCTCTCGTATTCACCCCTCCACTTT.

Comment on this clone: Germline and junction disagree at one end, which may indicate a read error. The sample holds other DNA sequences that translate to the same CDR3. CDR3 bases: TGTGCCAGCATGCCCAGACAGGGGAACACCGGGGAACTGTTTTTT. It yields the protein CASMPRQGNTGELFF. The V gene is TRBV6-6, the J gene TRBJ2-2; 8 nucleotides agree with TRBD1. Germline CDR1 MNHNY, CDR2 SVGAGI (reference sequence). The CDR3 consists of 15 residues.

The rearrangement links TRBV7-2 to TRBJ2-3; no reliable D call. The V and J ends lost 1 base and 2 bases respectively, with 7 bases between them. The CDR3 is made up of 14 amino acids. The germline gives CDR1 SGHTA, CDR2 FQGNSA. The CDR3: CASSLGANTDTQYF. CDR3 in DNA: TGTGCCAGCAGCTTAGGGGCCAACACAGATACGCAGTATTTT.

This clone has a count of ten or more. The chain uses TRBV10-3 and TRBJ2-2; D uncertain. CDR1 is ENHRY and CDR2 is SYGVKD in the germline V gene. CDR3 length: 14 amino acids. The V end lost 4 bases, the J end lost 1 base, and 7 bases lay between the germline ends. The CDR3 DNA sequence: TGTGCCATCAGTGTAACTTTGAACACCGGGGAGCTGTTTTTT. Amino acid sequence: CAISVTLNTGELFF.

The V call is TRBV28, the J call TRBJ2-5; D possibly corresponds to TRBD1 (5 bases). The CDR3 runs to 14 residues. The V gene lost 3 bases and the J gene lost 1 base, with 9 bases spanning the gap. Germline lookup yields CDR1 MDHEN and CDR2 SYDVKM. The CDR3 spells CASSLAGRQETQYF. Written as DNA, the CDR3 is TGTGCCAGCAGTTTGGCAGGGCGCCAAGAGACCCAGTACTTC.

This clone was observed a few times. The chain has TRBV19 and TRBJ1-3; no definite D call. The germline V and J ends were trimmed by 5 bases and 9 bases, with 14 bases remaining between them. CDR1 is LNHDA, CDR2 SQIVND, per germline (reference sequence). This CDR3 is 13 amino acids long. The DNA of the CDR3 is TGTGCCAGTAGTGCGCGGAGAGGAGGCACCATATATTTT. This codes for CASSARRGGTIYF.

The rearrangement uses TRBV10-3 and TRBJ1-2; D remains ambiguous. The CDR3 runs to 13 residues. V lost 4 bases, J lost 2 bases, and 8 bases lay in between. From germline, CDR1 is ENHRY and CDR2 SYGVKD. CDR3 in DNA: TGTGCCATCAGTGTGGAGGGAAACTATGGCTACACCTTC. Translating it yields CAISVEGNYGYTF.

V gene TRBV19 combines with J gene TRBJ1-2, with D possibly being TRBD1 (6 bases). Germline lookup yields CDR1 LNHDA and CDR2 SQIVND (reference sequence). There are 13 residues in the CDR3. Trimming pared 5 bases from V and 2 bases from J, leaving 9 bases between. The CDR3 bases are TGTGCCAGTAGTGTACAGGGAAACTATGGCTACACCTTC. It yields the protein CASSVQGNYGYTF.

The chain carries TRBV15 and TRBJ2-5; maybe TRBD1 (6 bases). CDR3 length: 14 amino acids. Germline loops: CDR1 LNHNV, CDR2 YYDKDF (reference sequence). V gave up 0 bases and J gave up 5 bases, with 10 bases separating them. DNA of the CDR3: TGTGCCACCAGCAGAGAGGGGGCAGGGGAGACCCAGTACTTC. Translating gives CATSREGAGETQYF.

This clone was picked up one time. The chain recombines TRBV7-2 with TRBJ2-3; the D is unclear. The V gene lost 0 bases and the J gene lost 0 bases, with 4 bases spanning the gap. This CDR3 is 14 amino acids long. Germline V gene lookup returns CDR1 SGHTA and CDR2 FQGNSA. CDR3: CASSLAGSTDTQYF. Here the CDR3 DNA reads TGTGCCAGCAGCTTAGCGGGAAGCACAGATACGCAGTATTTT. The full variable domain, in which reference TRBV7-2 and TRBJ2-3 provide the parts outside the CDR3, is GAGVSQSPSNKVTEKGKDVELRCDPISGHTALYWYRQSLGQGLEFLIYFQGNSAPDKSGLPSDRFSAERTGGSVSTLTIQRTQQEDSAVYLCASSLAGSTDTQYFGPGTRLTVL.